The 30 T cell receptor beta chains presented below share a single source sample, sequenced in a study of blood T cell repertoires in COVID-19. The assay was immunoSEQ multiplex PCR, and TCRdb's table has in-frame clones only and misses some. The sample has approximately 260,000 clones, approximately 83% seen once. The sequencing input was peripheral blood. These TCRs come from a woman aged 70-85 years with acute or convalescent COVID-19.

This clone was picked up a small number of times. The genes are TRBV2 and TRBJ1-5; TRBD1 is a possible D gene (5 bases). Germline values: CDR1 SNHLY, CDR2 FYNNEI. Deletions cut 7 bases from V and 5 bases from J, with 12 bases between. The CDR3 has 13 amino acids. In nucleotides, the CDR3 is TGTGCCAGCAAAGGCAGGGTGGATCAGCCCCAGCATTTT. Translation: CASKGRVDQPQHF. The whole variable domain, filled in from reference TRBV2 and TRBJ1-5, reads EPEVTQTPSHQVTQMGQEVILRCVPISNHLYFYWYRQILGQKVEFLVSFYNNEISEKSEIFDDQFSVERPDGSNFTLKIRSTKLEDSAMYFCASKGRVDQPQHFGDGTRLSIL.

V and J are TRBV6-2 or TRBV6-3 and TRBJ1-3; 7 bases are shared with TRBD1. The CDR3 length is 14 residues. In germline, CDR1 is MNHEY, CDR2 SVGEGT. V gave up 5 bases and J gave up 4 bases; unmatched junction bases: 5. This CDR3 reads CASSRQGLGNTIYF. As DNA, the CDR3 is TGTGCCAGCAGTCGACAGGGACTCGGAAACACCATATATTTT.

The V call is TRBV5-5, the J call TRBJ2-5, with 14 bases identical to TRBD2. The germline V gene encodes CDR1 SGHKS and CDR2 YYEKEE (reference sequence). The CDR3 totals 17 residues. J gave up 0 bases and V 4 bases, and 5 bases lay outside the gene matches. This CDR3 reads CASSRTSGGHYQETQYF. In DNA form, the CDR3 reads TGTGCCAGCAGCCGGACTAGCGGGGGGCACTACCAAGAGACCCAGTACTTC.

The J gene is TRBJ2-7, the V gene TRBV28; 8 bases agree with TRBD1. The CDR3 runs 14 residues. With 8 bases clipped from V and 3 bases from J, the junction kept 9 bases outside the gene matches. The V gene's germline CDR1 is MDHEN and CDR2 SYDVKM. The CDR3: CASSPPTGGYEQYF. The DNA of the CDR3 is TGTGCCAGCTCCCCCCCCACAGGGGGCTACGAGCAGTACTTC.

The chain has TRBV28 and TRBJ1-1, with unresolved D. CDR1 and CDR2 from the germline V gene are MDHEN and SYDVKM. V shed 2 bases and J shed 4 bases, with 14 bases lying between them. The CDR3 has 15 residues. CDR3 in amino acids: CASSLRPESGTEAFF. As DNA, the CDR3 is TGTGCCAGCAGTTTACGCCCTGAGTCGGGCACTGAAGCTTTCTTT.

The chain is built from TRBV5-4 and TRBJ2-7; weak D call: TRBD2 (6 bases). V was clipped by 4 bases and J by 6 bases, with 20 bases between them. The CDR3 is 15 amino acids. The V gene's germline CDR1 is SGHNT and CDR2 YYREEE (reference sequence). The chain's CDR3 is CASSPGDGRGGEQYF. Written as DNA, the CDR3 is TGTGCCAGCAGCCCGGGTGACGGGAGAGGTGGCGAGCAGTACTTC.

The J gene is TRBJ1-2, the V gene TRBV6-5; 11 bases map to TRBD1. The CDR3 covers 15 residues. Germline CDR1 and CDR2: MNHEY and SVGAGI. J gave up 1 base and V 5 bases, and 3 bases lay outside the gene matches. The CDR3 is CASSRGTGGNYGYTF. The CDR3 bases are TGTGCCAGCAGTCGAGGGACAGGGGGTAACTATGGCTACACCTTC.

CDR3 region: CASGTGASYEQYF. CDR3 nucleotide sequence: TGTGCCAGCGGGACAGGGGCCTCCTACGAGCAGTACTTC. V usage is TRBV9 and J usage is TRBJ2-7; TRBD1 matches at 10 bases. Per the germline V gene, CDR1 is SGDLS and CDR2 is YYNGEE. CDR3 length: 13 amino acids. The V segment lost 7 bases and the J segment 0 bases; nucleotides outside the gene matches: 1. The whole variable domain, filled in from reference TRBV9 and TRBJ2-7, reads DSGVTQTPKHLITATGQRVTLRCSPRSGDLSVYWYQQSLDQGLQFLIQYYNGEERAKGNILERFSAQQFPDLHSELNLSSLELGDSALYFCASGTGASYEQYFGPGTRLTVT.

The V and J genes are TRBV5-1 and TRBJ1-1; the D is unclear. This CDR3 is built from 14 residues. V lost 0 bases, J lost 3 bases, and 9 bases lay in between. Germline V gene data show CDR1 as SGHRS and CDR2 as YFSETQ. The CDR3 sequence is CASSLELRYTEAFF. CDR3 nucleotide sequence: TGCGCCAGCAGCTTGGAACTTCGTTACACTGAAGCTTTCTTT.

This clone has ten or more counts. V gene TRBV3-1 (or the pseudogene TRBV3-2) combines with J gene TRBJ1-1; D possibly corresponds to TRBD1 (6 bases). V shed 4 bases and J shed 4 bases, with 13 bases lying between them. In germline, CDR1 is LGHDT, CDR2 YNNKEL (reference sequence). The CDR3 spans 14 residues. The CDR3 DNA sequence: TGTGCCAGCAGCCTCCGAGCGGGGGCCACTGAAGCTTTCTTT. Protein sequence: CASSLRAGATEAFF.

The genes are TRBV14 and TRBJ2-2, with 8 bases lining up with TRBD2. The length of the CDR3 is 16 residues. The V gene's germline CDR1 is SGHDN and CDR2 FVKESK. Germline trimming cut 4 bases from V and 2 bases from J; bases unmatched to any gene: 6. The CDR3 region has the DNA TGTGCCAGCAGCCTAATAGCGGGGCTAAACACCGGGGAGCTGTTTTTT. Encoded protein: CASSLIAGLNTGELFF.

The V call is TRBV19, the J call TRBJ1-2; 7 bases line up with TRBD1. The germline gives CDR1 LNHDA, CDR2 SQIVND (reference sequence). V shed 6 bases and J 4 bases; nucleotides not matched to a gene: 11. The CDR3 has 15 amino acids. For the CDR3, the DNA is TGTGCCAGTAGATCCACAGGGGAAAGTCGCTATGGCTACACCTTC. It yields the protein CASRSTGESRYGYTF.

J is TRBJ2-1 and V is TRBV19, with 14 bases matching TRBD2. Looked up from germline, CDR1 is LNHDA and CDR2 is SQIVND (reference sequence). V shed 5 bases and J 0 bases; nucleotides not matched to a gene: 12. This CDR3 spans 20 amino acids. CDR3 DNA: TGTGCCAGTAGTGCCCCGTCCGGGACTAGCGGGGGCCGCTCCTACAATGAGCAGTTCTTC. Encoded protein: CASSAPSGTSGGRSYNEQFF.

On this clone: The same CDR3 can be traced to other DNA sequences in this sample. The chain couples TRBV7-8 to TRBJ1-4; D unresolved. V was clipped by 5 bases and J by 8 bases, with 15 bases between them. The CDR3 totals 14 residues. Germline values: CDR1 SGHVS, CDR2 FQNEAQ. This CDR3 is CASSPRFDREKLFF. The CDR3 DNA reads TGTGCCAGCAGCCCGCGATTTGATCGGGAAAAACTGTTTTTT.

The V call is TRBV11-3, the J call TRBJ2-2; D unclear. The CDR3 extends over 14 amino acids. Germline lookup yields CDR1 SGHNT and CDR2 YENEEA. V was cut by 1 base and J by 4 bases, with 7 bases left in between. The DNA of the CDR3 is TGTGCCAGCAGCTTAGGACACCTCACCGGGGAGCTGTTTTTT. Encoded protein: CASSLGHLTGELFF.

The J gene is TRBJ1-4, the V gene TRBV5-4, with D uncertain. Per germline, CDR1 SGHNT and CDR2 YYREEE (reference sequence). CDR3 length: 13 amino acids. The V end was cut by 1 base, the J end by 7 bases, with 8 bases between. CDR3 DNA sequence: TGTGCCAGCAGCTTGCAGGAGGGTGAAAAACTGTTTTTT. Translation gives CASSLQEGEKLFF.

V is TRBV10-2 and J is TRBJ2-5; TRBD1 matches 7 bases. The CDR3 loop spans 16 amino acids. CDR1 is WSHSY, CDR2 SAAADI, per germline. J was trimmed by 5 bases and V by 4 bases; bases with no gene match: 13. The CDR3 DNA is TGCGCCAGCAGTGGGATGGGGACAGCCCGCGGGGAGACCCAGTACTTC. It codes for CASSGMGTARGETQYF.

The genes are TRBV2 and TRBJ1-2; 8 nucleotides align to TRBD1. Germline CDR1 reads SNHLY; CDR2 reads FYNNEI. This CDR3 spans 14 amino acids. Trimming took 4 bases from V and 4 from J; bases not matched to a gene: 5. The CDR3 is CASSGRTGSYGYTF. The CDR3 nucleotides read TGTGCCAGCAGTGGAAGGACAGGGAGCTATGGCTACACCTTC.

The CDR3 here is CASSLAEGTGNEKLFF. DNA of the CDR3: TGCGCCAGCAGCCTGGCGGAGGGGACAGGGAATGAAAAACTGTTTTTT. The chain recombines TRBV5-1 with TRBJ1-4; 9 bases line up with TRBD1. CDR1 is SGHRS, CDR2 YFSETQ, per germline. The J segment lost 5 bases and the V segment lost 4 bases, leaving 9 bases of the junction unmatched. The CDR3 consists of 16 residues.

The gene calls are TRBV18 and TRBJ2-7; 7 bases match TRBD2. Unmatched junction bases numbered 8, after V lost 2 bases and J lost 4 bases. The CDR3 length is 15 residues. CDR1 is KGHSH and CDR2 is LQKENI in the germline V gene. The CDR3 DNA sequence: TGTGCCAGCTCACCAGGGGAGGGGTTTAGGTACGAGCAGTACTTC. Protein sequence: CASSPGEGFRYEQYF.

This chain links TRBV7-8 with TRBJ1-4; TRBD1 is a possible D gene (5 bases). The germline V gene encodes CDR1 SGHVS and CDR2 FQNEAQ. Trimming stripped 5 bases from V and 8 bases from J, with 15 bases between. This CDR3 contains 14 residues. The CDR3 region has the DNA TGTGCCAGCAGCGGTGGGGCATTGAGAGAAAAACTGTTTTTT. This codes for CASSGGALREKLFF.

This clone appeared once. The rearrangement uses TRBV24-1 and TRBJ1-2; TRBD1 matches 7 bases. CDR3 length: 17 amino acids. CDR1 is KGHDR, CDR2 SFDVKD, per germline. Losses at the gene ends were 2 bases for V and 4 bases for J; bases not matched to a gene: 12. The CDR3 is CATSDYRVRTGAYGYTF. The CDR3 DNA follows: TGTGCCACCAGTGATTATCGGGTCCGAACAGGGGCCTATGGCTACACCTTC.

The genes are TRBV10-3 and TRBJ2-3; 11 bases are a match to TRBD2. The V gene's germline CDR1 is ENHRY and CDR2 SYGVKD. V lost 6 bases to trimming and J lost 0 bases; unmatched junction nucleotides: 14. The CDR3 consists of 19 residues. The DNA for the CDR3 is TGTGCCATCAGAAAAGGTGTAGCGGGGGGGCCGGGTAGCACAGATACGCAGTATTTT. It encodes CAIRKGVAGGPGSTDTQYF.

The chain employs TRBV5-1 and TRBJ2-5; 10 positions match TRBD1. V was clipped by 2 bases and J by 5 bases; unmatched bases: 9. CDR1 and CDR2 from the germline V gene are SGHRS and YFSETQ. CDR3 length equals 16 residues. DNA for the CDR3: TGCGCCAGCAGCTTATCCGGGACAGGGGTGAGGGAGACCCAGTACTTC. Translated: CASSLSGTGVRETQYF.

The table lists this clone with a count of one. The CDR3 reads CASSWEGSRTDTQYF. The CDR3 coding sequence is TGTGCCAGCAGCTGGGAGGGCAGCCGCACAGATACGCAGTATTTT. The V gene is TRBV5-4, the J gene TRBJ2-3; 7 bases line up with TRBD2. J lost 1 base, V lost 3 bases, and 5 bases had no gene match. Per germline, CDR1 SGHNT and CDR2 YYREEE (reference sequence). CDR3 length equals 15 residues.

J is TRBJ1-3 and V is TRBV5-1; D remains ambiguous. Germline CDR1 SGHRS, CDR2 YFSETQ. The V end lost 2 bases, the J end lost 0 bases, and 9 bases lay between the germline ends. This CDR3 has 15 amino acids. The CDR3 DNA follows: TGCGCCAGCAGCTTACCAGTTGACTCTGGAAACACCATATATTTT. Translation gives CASSLPVDSGNTIYF.

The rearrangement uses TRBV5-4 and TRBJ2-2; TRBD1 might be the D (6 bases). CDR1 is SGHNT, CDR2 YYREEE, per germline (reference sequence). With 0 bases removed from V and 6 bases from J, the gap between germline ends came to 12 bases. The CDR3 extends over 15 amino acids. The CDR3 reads CASSLGGQRAGELFF. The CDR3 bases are TGTGCCAGCAGCTTGGGGGGACAACGGGCCGGGGAGCTGTTTTTT. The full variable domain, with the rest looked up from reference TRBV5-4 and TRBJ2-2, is ETGVTQSPTHLIKTRGQQVTLRCSSQSGHNTVSWYQQALGQGPQFIFQYYREEENGRGNFPPRFSGLQFPNYSSELNVNALELDDSALYLCASSLGGQRAGELFFGEGSRLTVL.

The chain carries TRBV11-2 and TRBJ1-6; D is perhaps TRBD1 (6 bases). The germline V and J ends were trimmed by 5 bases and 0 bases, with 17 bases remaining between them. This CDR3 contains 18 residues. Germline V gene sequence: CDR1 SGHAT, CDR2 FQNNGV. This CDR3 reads CASSQTGQIFSYNSPLHF. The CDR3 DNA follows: TGTGCCAGCAGCCAAACGGGACAAATCTTCTCCTATAATTCACCCCTCCACTTT.

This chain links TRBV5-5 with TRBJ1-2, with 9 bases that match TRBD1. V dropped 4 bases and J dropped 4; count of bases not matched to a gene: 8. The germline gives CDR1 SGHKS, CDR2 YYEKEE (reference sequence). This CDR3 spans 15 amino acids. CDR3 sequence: CASSLRTGAGYGYTF. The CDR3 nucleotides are TGTGCCAGCAGCCTCCGGACAGGGGCGGGCTATGGCTACACCTTC.

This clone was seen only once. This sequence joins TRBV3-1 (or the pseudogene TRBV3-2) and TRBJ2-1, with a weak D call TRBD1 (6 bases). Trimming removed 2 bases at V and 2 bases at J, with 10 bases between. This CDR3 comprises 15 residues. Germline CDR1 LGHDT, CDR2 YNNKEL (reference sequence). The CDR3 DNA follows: TGTGCCAGCAGCCAACCAGGGGTCGCCTACAATGAGCAGTTCTTC. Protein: CASSQPGVAYNEQFF.